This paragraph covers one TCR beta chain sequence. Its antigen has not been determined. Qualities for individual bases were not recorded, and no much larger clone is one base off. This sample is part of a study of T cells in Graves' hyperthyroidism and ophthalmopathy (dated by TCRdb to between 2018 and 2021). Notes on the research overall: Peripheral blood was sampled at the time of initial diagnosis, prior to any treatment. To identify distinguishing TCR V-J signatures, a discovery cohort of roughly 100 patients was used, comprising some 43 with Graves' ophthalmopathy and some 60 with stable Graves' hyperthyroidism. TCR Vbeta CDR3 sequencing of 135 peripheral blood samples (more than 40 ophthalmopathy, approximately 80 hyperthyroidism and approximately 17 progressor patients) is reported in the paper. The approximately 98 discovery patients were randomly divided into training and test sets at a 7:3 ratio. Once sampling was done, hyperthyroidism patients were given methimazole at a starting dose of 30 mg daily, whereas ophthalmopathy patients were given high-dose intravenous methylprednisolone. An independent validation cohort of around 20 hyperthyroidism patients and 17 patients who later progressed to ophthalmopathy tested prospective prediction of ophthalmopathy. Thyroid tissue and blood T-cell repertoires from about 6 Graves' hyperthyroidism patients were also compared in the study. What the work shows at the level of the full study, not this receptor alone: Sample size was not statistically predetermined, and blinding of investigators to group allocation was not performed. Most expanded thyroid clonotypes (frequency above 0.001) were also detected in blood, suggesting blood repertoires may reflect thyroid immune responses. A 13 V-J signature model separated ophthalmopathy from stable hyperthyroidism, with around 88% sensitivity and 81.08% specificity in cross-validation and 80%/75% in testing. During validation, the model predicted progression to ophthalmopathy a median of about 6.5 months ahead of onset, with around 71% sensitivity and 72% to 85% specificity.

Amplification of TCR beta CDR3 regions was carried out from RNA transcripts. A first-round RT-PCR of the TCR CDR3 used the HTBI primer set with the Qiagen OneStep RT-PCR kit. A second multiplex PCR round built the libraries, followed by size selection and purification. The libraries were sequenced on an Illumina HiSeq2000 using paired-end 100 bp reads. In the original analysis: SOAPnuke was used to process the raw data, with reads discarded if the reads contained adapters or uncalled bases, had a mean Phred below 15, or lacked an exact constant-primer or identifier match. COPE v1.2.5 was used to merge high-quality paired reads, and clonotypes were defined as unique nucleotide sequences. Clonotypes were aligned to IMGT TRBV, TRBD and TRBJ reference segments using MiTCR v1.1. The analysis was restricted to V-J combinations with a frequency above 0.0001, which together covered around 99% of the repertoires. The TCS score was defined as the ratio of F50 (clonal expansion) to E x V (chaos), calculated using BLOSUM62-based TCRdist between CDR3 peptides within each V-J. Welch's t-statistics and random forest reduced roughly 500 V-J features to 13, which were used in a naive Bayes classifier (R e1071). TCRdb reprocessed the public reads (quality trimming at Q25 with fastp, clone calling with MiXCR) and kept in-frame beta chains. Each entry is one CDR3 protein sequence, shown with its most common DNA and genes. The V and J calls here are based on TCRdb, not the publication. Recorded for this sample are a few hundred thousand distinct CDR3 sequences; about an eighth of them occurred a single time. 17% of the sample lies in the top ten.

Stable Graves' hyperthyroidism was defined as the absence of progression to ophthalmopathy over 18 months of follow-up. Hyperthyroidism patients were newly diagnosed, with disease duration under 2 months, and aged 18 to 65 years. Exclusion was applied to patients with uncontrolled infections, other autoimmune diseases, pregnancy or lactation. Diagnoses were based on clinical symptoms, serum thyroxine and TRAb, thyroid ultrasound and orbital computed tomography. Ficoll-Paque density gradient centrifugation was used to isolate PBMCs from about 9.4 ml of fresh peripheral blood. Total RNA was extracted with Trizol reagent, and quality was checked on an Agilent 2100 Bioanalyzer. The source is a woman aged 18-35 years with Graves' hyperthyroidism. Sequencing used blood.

CDR3 sequence: CASTYGGRGTF. At the DNA level, the sequence is TGTGCCAGCACCTACGGGGGGAGGGGCACCTTC. This receptor chain uses TRBV28 and TRBJ1-2, with TRBD1 as a weak D call on 5 bases. Trimming costs V 7 bases and J 13 bases, and their ends lie 16 bases apart. According to the germline V gene, CDR1 reads MDHEN and CDR2 reads SYDVKM. From the cysteine through the phenylalanine, the CDR3 covers 11 amino acids. Only the CDR3 region is kept as DNA, spanning 33 bases read in frame from base 1.